A selection of T cell receptor beta chains follows, all from one sample in a study of CD8+ T cells in alopecia areata. Profiled with immunoSEQ multiplex PCR; TCRdb holds only in-frame clones, not every one. The sample carries hundreds of thousands of clones, 60% recorded once. The specimen comprised CD4+ T cells sorted from blood, sampled around week 54, from a patient treated with tofacitinib. Receptors were obtained from a human donor with alopecia areata. The conserved cysteine and the conserved F or W are not part of the CDR3 here. A D gene is named only where the DNA matches it firmly.

D gene,V gene,CDR3 protein
-,TRBV10-3,AISESVFTDTQY
-,TRBV10-3,AISSRGADQETQY
-,TRBV29-1,SVVAGINEQY
-,TRBV7-2,ASSLKRDNSPLH
-,TRBV11-2,ASSASRGSSYEQY
-,TRBV10-3,AISESTGTPSRNQPQH
-,TRBV5-4,ASSLGNNSPLH
-,TRBV2,ATTANTEAF
-,TRBV6-4,ASSVDENSPLH
TRBD2,TRBV19,ASRLTSGVYNEQF
-,TRBV30,AWAGTVNYEQY
TRBD1,TRBV7-9,ASSEQGVLTGELF
TRBD1,TRBV7-6,ASSFAGTEDSTDTQY
-,TRBV30,AWSVRLGYGMMGTEAF
-,TRBV29-1,SVAQQETQY
-,TRBV7-2,ASSLSWVNTEAF
TRBD1,TRBV5-1,ASSQTGKLTPLH
-,TRBV7-9,ASSLGEGGTDTQY
TRBD2,TRBV15,ATSRGGSQAGYEQY
-,TRBV7-9,ASRMGPQEETQY
-,TRBV6-6,ATLRGAIADTQY
TRBD1,TRBV27,ASSGQVWGEKLF
-,TRBV9,ASSVIGTINSPLH
-,TRBV30,AWNRAENQPQH
-,TRBV7-9,ASRGTSEGFYGYT
TRBD1,TRBV29-1,SARSRTGGSYEQY
-,TRBV7-9,ASSFTTGRTTEAF
TRBD2,TRBV10-3,AISVLSGAPNEQF